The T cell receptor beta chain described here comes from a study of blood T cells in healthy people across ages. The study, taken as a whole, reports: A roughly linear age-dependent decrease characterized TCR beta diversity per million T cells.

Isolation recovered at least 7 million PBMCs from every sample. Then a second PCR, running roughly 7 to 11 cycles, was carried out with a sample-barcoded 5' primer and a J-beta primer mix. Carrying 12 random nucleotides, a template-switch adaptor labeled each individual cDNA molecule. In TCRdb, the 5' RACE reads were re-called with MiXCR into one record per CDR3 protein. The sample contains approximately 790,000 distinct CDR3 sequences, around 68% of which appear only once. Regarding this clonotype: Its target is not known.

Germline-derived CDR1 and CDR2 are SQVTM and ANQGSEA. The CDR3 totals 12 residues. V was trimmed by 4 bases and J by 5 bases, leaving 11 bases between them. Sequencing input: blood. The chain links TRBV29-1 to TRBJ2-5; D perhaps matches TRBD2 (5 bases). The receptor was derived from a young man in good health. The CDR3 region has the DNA TGCAGCGTTGGCCGGGAAGACGAGACCCAGTACTTC. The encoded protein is CSVGREDETQYF.